This T cell receptor (beta chain) was retrieved from a study of graft-versus-host responses after intestinal transplantation. Some clones are missing from TCRdb's copy, which holds only in-frame ones; the method was immunoSEQ multiplex PCR. The table has 30,000 to 45,000 clones, roughly four fifths seen once. The germline V and J ends were trimmed by 4 bases and 2 bases, with 11 bases remaining between them. Per germline, CDR1 LNHDA and CDR2 SQIVND (reference sequence). The CDR3 runs to 14 residues. V gene TRBV19 combines with J gene TRBJ2-5; D tentatively reads TRBD1 or TRBD2 (5 bases each). The sequenced sample was PBMCs, obtained 1,000 to 1,300 days after transplant. This receptor was identified in a human patient who received an intestinal transplant, so some T cells may come from the graft donor. In DNA form, the CDR3 reads TGTGCCAGTAGTACAACCGGGACGCAAGAGACCCAGTACTTC. This gives the protein CASSTTGTQETQYF.